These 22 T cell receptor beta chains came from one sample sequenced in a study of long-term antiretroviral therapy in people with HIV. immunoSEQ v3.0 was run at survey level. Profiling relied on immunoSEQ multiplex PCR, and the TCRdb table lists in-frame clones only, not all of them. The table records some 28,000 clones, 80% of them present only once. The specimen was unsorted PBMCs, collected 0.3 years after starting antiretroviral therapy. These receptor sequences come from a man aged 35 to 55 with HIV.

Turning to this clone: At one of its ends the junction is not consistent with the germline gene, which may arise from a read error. CDR3 sequence: CASSKEAVFFYEQYF. Here the CDR3 DNA reads TGCGCCAGCAGCAAAGAGGCAGTTTTTTTCTACGAGCAGTACTTC. The genes are TRBV4-3 and TRBJ2-7; D uncertain. Germline V lookup: CDR1 LGHNA, CDR2 YSLEER. This CDR3 has 15 amino acids.

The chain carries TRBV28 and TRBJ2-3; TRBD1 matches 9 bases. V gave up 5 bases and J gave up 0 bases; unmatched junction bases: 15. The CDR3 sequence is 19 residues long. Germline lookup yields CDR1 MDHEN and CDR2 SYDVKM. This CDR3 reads CASSRSPGQGFASTDTQYF. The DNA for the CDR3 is TGTGCCAGCAGTCGAAGTCCGGGACAGGGATTCGCTAGCACAGATACGCAGTATTTT.

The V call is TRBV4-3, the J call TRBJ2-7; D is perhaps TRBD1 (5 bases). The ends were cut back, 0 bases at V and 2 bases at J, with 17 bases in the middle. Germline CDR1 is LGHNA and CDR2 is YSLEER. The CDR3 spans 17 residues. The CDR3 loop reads CASSQDFTSQGAYEQYF. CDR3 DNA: TGCGCCAGCAGCCAAGATTTTACCTCGCAGGGTGCCTACGAGCAGTACTTC.

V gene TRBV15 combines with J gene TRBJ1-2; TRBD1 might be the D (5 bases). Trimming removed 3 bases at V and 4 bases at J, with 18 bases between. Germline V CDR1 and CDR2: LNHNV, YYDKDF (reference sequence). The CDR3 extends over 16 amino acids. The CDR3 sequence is CATSSSGSYGIYGYTF. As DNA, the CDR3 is TGTGCCACCAGCAGCTCAGGGAGCTACGGGATCTATGGCTACACCTTC.

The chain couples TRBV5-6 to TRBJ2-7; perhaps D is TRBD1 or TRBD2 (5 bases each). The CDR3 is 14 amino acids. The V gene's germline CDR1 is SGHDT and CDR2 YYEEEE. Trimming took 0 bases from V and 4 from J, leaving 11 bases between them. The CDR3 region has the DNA TGTGCCAGCAGCTTGGTCGTGGGGGATTACGAGCAGTACTTC. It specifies CASSLVVGDYEQYF.

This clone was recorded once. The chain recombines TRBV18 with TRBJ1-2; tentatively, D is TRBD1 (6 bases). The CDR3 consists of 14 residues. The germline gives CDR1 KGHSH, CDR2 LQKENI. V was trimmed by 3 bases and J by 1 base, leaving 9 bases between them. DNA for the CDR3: TGTGCCAGCTCACCCCGACAGGTTAACTATGGCTACACCTTC. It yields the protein CASSPRQVNYGYTF.

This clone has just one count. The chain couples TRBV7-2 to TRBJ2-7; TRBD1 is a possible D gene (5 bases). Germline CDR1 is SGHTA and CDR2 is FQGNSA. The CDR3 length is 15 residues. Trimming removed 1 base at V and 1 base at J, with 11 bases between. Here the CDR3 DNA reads TGTGCCAGCAGCTTAGGCCCAAAGGGGTCCTACGAGCAGTACTTC. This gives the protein CASSLGPKGSYEQYF.

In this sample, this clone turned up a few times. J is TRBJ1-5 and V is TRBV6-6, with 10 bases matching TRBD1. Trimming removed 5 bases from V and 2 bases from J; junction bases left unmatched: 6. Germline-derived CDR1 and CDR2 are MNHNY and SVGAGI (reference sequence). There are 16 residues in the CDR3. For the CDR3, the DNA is TGTGCCAGCAGTGGATCGACAGGGGGCGGCAATCAGCCCCAGCATTTT. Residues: CASSGSTGGGNQPQHF.

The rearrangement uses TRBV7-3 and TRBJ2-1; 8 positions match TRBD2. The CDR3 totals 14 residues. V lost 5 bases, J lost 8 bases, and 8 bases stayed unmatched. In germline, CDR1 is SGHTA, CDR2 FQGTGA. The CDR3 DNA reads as TGTGCCAGCAGCGCGGGGGGCTCGATGTATGAGCAGTTCTTC. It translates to CASSAGGSMYEQFF. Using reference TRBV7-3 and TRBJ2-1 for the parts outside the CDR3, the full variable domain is GAGVSQTPSNKVTEKGKYVELRCDPISGHTALYWYRQSLGQGPEFLIYFQGTGAADDSGLPNDRFFAVRPEGSVSTLKIQRTERGDSAVYLCASSAGGSMYEQFFGPGTRLTVL.

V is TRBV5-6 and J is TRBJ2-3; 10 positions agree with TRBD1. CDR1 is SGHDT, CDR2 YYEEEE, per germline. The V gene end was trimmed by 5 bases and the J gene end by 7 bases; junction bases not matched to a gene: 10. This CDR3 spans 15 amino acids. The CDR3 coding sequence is TGTGCCAGCAGTAGGGGACAGGGGAGTGGTTATACGCAGTATTTT. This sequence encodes CASSRGQGSGYTQYF.

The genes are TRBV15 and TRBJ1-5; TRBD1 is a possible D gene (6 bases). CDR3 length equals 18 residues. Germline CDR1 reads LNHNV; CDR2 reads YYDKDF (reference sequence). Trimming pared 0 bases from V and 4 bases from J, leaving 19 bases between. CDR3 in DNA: TGTGCCACCAGCAGAGATCGTCTAGGGGGGGCTGGAAATCAGCCCCAGCATTTT. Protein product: CATSRDRLGGAGNQPQHF.

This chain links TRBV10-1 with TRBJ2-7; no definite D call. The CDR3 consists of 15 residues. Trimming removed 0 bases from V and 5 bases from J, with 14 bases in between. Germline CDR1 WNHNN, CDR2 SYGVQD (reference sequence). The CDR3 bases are TGCGCCAGCAGTGAGTCGAGCAACCTACTCCACGAGCAGTACTTC. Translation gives CASSESSNLLHEQYF.

CDR3 in amino acids: CASSLGGAHYNQPQHF. The CDR3 DNA follows: TGCGCCAGCAGTCTGGGGGGGGCCCATTACAATCAGCCCCAGCATTTT. This chain uses TRBV4-1 with TRBJ1-5; D perhaps matches TRBD1 (6 bases). V was pared by 6 bases and J by 3 bases, with 18 bases between. The CDR3 consists of 16 residues. Germline V gene data show CDR1 as MGHRA and CDR2 as YSYEKL.

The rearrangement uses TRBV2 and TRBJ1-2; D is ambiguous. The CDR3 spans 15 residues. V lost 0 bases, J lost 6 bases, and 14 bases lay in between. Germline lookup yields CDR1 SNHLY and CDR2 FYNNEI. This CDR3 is CASSEARRVGDGYTF. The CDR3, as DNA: TGTGCCAGCAGTGAAGCGCGCCGGGTAGGAGATGGCTACACCTTC. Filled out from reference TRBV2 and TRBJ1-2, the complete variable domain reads EPEVTQTPSHQVTQMGQEVILRCVPISNHLYFYWYRQILGQKVEFLVSFYNNEISEKSEIFDDQFSVERPDGSNFTLKIRSTKLEDSAMYFCASSEARRVGDGYTFGSGTRLTVV.

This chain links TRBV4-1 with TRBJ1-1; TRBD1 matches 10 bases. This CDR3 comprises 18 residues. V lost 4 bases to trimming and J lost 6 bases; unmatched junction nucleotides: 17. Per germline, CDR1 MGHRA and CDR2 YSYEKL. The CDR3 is CASSRGTRQGAWSAEAFF. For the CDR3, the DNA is TGCGCCAGCAGCCGGGGGACAAGACAGGGGGCGTGGAGCGCTGAAGCTTTCTTT.

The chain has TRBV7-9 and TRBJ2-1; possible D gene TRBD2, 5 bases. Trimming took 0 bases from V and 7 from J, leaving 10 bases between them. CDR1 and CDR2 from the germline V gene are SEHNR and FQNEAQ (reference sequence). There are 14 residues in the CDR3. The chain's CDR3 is CASSLAGVGNEQFF. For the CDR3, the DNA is TGTGCCAGCAGCTTAGCGGGAGTGGGAAATGAGCAGTTCTTC.

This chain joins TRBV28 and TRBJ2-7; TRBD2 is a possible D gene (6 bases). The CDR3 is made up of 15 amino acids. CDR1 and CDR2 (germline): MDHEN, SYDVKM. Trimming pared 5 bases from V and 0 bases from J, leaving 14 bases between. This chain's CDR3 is CASSPREASSYEQYF. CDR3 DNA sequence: TGTGCCAGCAGTCCAAGGGAGGCTAGCTCCTACGAGCAGTACTTC.

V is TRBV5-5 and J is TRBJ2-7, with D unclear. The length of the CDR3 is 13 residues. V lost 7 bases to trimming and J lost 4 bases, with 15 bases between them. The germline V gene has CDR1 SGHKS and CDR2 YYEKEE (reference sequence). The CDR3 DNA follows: TGTGCCAGCGGAAGGCCACCGACATACGAGCAGTACTTC. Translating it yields CASGRPPTYEQYF. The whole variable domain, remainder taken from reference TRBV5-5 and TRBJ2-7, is DAGVTQSPTHLIKTRGQQVTLRCSPISGHKSVSWYQQVLGQGPQFIFQYYEKEERGRGNFPDRFSARQFPNYSSELNVNALLLGDSALYLCASGRPPTYEQYFGPGTRLTVT.

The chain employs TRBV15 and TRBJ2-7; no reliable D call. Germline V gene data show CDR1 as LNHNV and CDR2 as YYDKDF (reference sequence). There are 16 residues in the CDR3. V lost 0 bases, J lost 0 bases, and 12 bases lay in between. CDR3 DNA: TGTGCCACCAGCAGAGATGGTACCCTGGGCTCCTACGAGCAGTACTTC. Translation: CATSRDGTLGSYEQYF. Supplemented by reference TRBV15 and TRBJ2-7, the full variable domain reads DAMVIQNPRYQVTQFGKPVTLSCSQTLNHNVMYWYQQKSSQAPKLLFHYYDKDFNNEADTPDNFQSRRPNTSFCFLDIRSPGLGDTAMYLCATSRDGTLGSYEQYFGPGTRLTVT.

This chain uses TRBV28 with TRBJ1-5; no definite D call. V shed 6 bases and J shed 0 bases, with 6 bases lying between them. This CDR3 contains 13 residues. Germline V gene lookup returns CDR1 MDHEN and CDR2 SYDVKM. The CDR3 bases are TGTGCCAGCAGCACATATAGCAATCAGCCCCAGCATTTT. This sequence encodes CASSTYSNQPQHF.

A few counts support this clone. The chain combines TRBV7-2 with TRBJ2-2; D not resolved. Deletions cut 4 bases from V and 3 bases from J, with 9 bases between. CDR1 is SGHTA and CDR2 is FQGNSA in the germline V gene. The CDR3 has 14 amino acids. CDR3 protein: CASSSTSYTGELFF. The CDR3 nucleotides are TGTGCCAGCAGCTCCACTTCCTACACCGGGGAGCTGTTTTTT. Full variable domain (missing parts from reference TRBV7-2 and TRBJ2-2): GAGVSQSPSNKVTEKGKDVELRCDPISGHTALYWYRQSLGQGLEFLIYFQGNSAPDKSGLPSDRFSAERTGGSVSTLTIQRTQQEDSAVYLCASSSTSYTGELFFGEGSRLTVL.

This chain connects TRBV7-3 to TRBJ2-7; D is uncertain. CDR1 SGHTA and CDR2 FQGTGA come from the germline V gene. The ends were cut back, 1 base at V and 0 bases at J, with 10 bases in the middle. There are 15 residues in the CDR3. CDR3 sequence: CASSLKGTNSYEQYF. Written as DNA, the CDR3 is TGTGCCAGCAGCTTAAAGGGAACTAACTCCTACGAGCAGTACTTC.